What follows are 30 T cell receptor beta chains derived from one specimen sequenced in a study of shared clonotypes between healthy human individuals. TCRdb's table, derived via immunoSEQ multiplex PCR, lists solely in-frame clones and lacks some. This sample has around 510,000 clones, with roughly 79% found just once. The sequenced sample was PBMCs. The origin of the receptors is a woman aged 40 to 50 in good health. Some clones in this sample may be carry-over from other donors' samples.

This clone has a handful of counts. V usage is TRBV30 and J usage is TRBJ1-5; D unresolved. CDR3 length equals 14 residues. Germline V gives CDR1 GTSNPN, CDR2 SVGIG (reference sequence). Trimming shortened V by 2 bases and J by 5 bases, and 13 bases separated the two germline ends. CDR3 region: CAWSHLGFDQPQHF. The CDR3 bases are TGTGCCTGGAGTCATTTAGGGTTCGATCAGCCCCAGCATTTT.

This clone was observed a handful of times. A read error may account for a junction end that differs from germline. This CDR3 is CASSTALGLVRVF. In DNA, the CDR3 is TGTGCCAGTAGTACCGCTCTAGGACTAGTACGGGTCTTC. The genes are TRBV19 and TRBJ2-1, with 7 bases fitting TRBD2. The CDR3 is made up of 13 amino acids. CDR1 and CDR2 from the germline V gene are LNHDA and SQIVND (reference sequence).

V is TRBV7-8 and J is TRBJ1-4, with TRBD1 identical over 8 bases. There are 14 residues in the CDR3. V lost 5 bases, J lost 7 bases, and 6 bases stayed unmatched. Per germline, CDR1 SGHVS and CDR2 FQNEAQ. For the CDR3, the DNA is TGTGCCAGCAGCCCGACAGGGGTGGGTGAAAAACTGTTTTTT. It encodes CASSPTGVGEKLFF.

This rearrangement joins TRBV27 to TRBJ2-5, with D tentatively TRBD1 or TRBD2 (5 bases each). The CDR3 sequence is 13 residues long. V lost 6 bases to trimming and J lost 1 base, with 9 bases between them. Germline V gene data show CDR1 as MNHEY and CDR2 as SMNVEV (reference sequence). The DNA for the CDR3 is TGTGCCAGCAGCGGGGCGGGCCAAGAGACCCAGTACTTC. This sequence encodes CASSGAGQETQYF.

V gene TRBV30 combines with J gene TRBJ1-4, with D possibly TRBD1 on 5 matching bases. Trimming stripped 5 bases from V and 3 bases from J, with 16 bases between. The CDR3 length is 15 residues. Germline V lookup: CDR1 GTSNPN, CDR2 SVGIG (reference sequence). The CDR3 bases are TGTGCCTGGGGTCAAATGGGGGGTTCTAATGAAAAACTGTTTTTT. Protein: CAWGQMGGSNEKLFF.

V and J are TRBV7-7 and TRBJ2-6, with 10 nucleotides matching TRBD2. The CDR3 runs to 18 residues. Trimming took 5 bases from V and 0 from J; bases not matched to a gene: 7. Germline CDR1 is SSHAT and CDR2 is FNYEAQ (reference sequence). Here the CDR3 DNA reads TGTGCCAGCAGCCCCTCTAGCGGGAGAGGCTCTGGGGCCAACGTCCTGACTTTC. Protein sequence: CASSPSSGRGSGANVLTF.

J is TRBJ2-2 and V is TRBV5-4; 8 nucleotides align to TRBD2. Germline assignment: CDR1 SGHNT and CDR2 YYREEE (reference sequence). V gave up 6 bases and J gave up 1 base; unmatched junction bases: 11. This CDR3 region has 17 residues. The CDR3 DNA sequence: TGTGCCAGCACCCCTTCGGGGGGGCGAGGGAACACCGGGGAGCTGTTTTTT. Encoded protein: CASTPSGGRGNTGELFF.

The CDR3 reads CASSLGQPVTEAFF. In DNA, the CDR3 is TGTGCCAGCAGCTTAGGCCAACCAGTCACTGAAGCTTTCTTT. The chain couples TRBV7-6 to TRBJ1-1, with D unclear. The V end was cut by 1 base, the J end by 4 bases, with 10 bases between. Germline V gives CDR1 SGHVS, CDR2 FNYEAQ. CDR3 size: 14 residues.

J is TRBJ1-4 and V is TRBV18; no reliable D call. Deletions cut 3 bases from V and 6 bases from J, with 8 bases between. CDR1 is KGHSH and CDR2 is LQKENI in the germline V gene. The CDR3 spans 13 residues. The CDR3 coding sequence is TGTGCCAGCTCACCCGGGTGGGATGAAAAACTGTTTTTT. As protein: CASSPGWDEKLFF.

The chain carries TRBV7-3 and TRBJ2-2, with 10 bases identical to TRBD2. The CDR3 has 17 amino acids. V shed 2 bases, J shed 4 bases, and the junction held 7 bases outside the gene matches. Germline CDR1 and CDR2: SGHTA and FQGTGA. CDR3 bases: TGTGCCAGCAGCTTACCGCTAGCGGGAGTTCCCACCGGGGAGCTGTTTTTT. It yields the protein CASSLPLAGVPTGELFF.

V usage is TRBV4-3 and J usage is TRBJ2-4; the D is unclear. CDR1 and CDR2 (germline): LGHNA, YSLEER. CDR3 size: 14 residues. Trimming cost V 1 base and J 0 bases, with 4 bases left between them. The CDR3, as DNA: TGCGCCAGCAGCCAAGCCAGAGCCAAAAACATTCAGTACTTC. It encodes CASSQARAKNIQYF.

This clone was detected only a few times. The J gene is TRBJ2-7, the V gene TRBV10-3; weak D call: TRBD1 (5 bases). This CDR3 has 13 amino acids. CDR1 and CDR2 (germline): ENHRY, SYGVKD. Trimming cost V 0 bases and J 5 bases, with 8 bases left between them. The CDR3 DNA is TGTGCCATCAGTGAGTCTAGACAGAACGAGCAGTACTTC. Translated: CAISESRQNEQYF.

The gene calls are TRBV7-9 and TRBJ2-6; TRBD1 matches 12 bases. J lost 2 bases, V lost 5 bases, and 7 bases had no gene match. The length of the CDR3 is 18 residues. Germline CDR1 is SEHNR and CDR2 is FQNEAQ (reference sequence). In DNA form, the CDR3 reads TGTGCCAGCAGCGCCCGGGACAGGGGGCTCCCTGGGGCCAACGTCCTGACTTTC. Residues: CASSARDRGLPGANVLTF.

This chain links TRBV18 with TRBJ2-5; D possibly corresponds to TRBD2 (5 bases). The V gene's germline CDR1 is KGHSH and CDR2 LQKENI. Trimming shortened V by 2 bases and J by 5 bases, and 18 bases separated the two germline ends. This CDR3 has 16 amino acids. CDR3 region: CASSPGQKAVSETQYF. The CDR3 DNA sequence: TGTGCCAGCTCACCAGGCCAAAAAGCGGTCTCGGAGACCCAGTACTTC.

This sequence joins TRBV15 and TRBJ2-7; D might be TRBD1 (6 bases). Germline values: CDR1 LNHNV, CDR2 YYDKDF (reference sequence). The CDR3 is 15 amino acids. V dropped 6 bases and J dropped 3 bases, with 18 bases sitting between them. The CDR3 DNA is TGTGCCACCAGGAGGGACACCGGGACGTACTACGAGCAGTACTTC. Its translation: CATRRDTGTYYEQYF.

This rearrangement joins TRBV30 to TRBJ1-1, with TRBD1 matching 7 bases. The CDR3 totals 14 residues. CDR1 is GTSNPN and CDR2 is SVGIG in the germline V gene (reference sequence). The V and J ends lost 5 bases and 0 bases, in that order; junction bases with no gene match: 6. CDR3 residues: CAWGADRMNTEAFF. As DNA, the CDR3 is TGTGCCTGGGGCGCGGACAGGATGAACACTGAAGCTTTCTTT.

There are many counts of this clone. V gene TRBV6-1 combines with J gene TRBJ2-1, with 12 bases matching TRBD2. This CDR3 has 15 amino acids. The germline V gene has CDR1 MNHNS and CDR2 SASEGT. With 2 bases clipped from V and 6 bases from J, the junction kept 2 bases outside the gene matches. The CDR3: CASSERTSGINEQFF. The CDR3 nucleotides are TGTGCCAGCAGTGAACGGACTAGCGGGATCAATGAGCAGTTCTTC.

CDR3 in amino acids: CATSRDTGSSNEKLFF. CDR3 in DNA: TGTGCCACCAGCAGAGATACTGGCAGTTCGAATGAAAAACTGTTTTTT. This chain uses TRBV15 with TRBJ1-4; no clear D. V was shortened by 0 bases and J by 5 bases, with 13 bases between the two germline ends. Germline CDR1 LNHNV, CDR2 YYDKDF (reference sequence). There are 16 residues in the CDR3.

The chain combines TRBV4-1 with TRBJ2-1, with 15 bases matching TRBD2. CDR3 length: 16 amino acids. Trimming at V came to 1 base and at J to 9 bases, leaving 4 bases not matched to a gene. Germline CDR1 is MGHRA and CDR2 is YSYEKL. CDR3 nucleotide sequence: TGCGCCAGCAGCCAAGTAGGGACTAGCGGGAGGAGTGAGCAGTTCTTC. Translating it yields CASSQVGTSGRSEQFF.

CDR3 nucleotides: TGTGCCACCAGCAGATTGGACAGGGGGGTCGGGACCCAGTACTTC. Translation gives CATSRLDRGVGTQYF. This sequence joins TRBV15 and TRBJ2-5; 10 positions agree with TRBD1. Per germline, CDR1 LNHNV and CDR2 YYDKDF (reference sequence). This CDR3 has 15 residues. V dropped 2 bases and J dropped 7; count of bases not matched to a gene: 7.

V gene TRBV7-2 combines with J gene TRBJ2-5; TRBD2 agrees at 9 bases. CDR3 length: 19 residues. Unmatched junction bases numbered 16, after V lost 4 bases and J lost 1 base. Germline V lookup: CDR1 SGHTA, CDR2 FQGNSA. CDR3 sequence reads: CASSSPLGGRARGQETQYF. CDR3 sequence (DNA): TGTGCCAGCAGCTCCCCGCTCGGCGGGAGGGCCCGCGGCCAAGAGACCCAGTACTTC.

This sequence joins TRBV7-9 and TRBJ2-5, with 8 bases fitting TRBD2. Trimming took 0 bases from V and 6 from J; bases not matched to a gene: 3. CDR3 size: 14 residues. Germline-derived CDR1 and CDR2 are SEHNR and FQNEAQ (reference sequence). This CDR3 is CASSLAGRGKTQYF. CDR3 sequence (DNA): TGTGCCAGCAGCTTAGCCGGGAGGGGGAAGACCCAGTACTTC.

The CDR3 loop reads CASIVAGDTQYF. CDR3 coding DNA: TGTGCCAGCATCGTTGCGGGAGATACGCAGTATTTT. The V gene is TRBV7-2, the J gene TRBJ2-3, with D maybe TRBD2 (5 bases). V was pared by 7 bases and J by 5 bases, with 10 bases between. The germline gives CDR1 SGHTA, CDR2 FQGNSA. The CDR3 runs 12 residues.

This chain joins TRBV7-9 and TRBJ2-7; D gene ambiguous. V shed 3 bases and J shed 2 bases, with 17 bases lying between them. Germline V gene lookup returns CDR1 SEHNR and CDR2 FQNEAQ (reference sequence). The CDR3 extends over 16 amino acids. CDR3 protein: CASSFLVWDSAYEQYF. The CDR3 DNA reads as TGTGCCAGCAGCTTTTTGGTTTGGGATTCAGCCTACGAGCAGTACTTC.

The chain couples TRBV5-1 to TRBJ2-1; TRBD1 matches 10 bases. The CDR3 length is 15 residues. V dropped 0 bases and J dropped 12; count of bases not matched to a gene: 9. The V gene's germline CDR1 is SGHRS and CDR2 YFSETQ. The DNA for the CDR3 is TGCGCCAGCAGCTTGGAGGGACAGGGGCCCTCCGGGCAGTTCTTC. Translation gives CASSLEGQGPSGQFF.

The chain couples TRBV7-9 to TRBJ2-1; D is uncertain. Deletions cut 5 bases from V and 0 bases from J, with 14 bases between. The germline CDR1 and CDR2 sequences are SEHNR and FQNEAQ (reference sequence). The CDR3 loop spans 16 amino acids. The CDR3 loop is CASSLRGYSSYNEQFF. In nucleotides, the CDR3 is TGTGCCAGCAGCCTGCGAGGTTACTCCTCCTACAATGAGCAGTTCTTC. Full variable domain (outside the CDR3, taken from reference TRBV7-9 and TRBJ2-1): DTGVSQNPRHKITKRGQNVTFRCDPISEHNRLYWYRQTLGQGPEFLTYFQNEAQLEKSRLLSDRFSAERPKGSFSTLEIQRTEQGDSAMYLCASSLRGYSSYNEQFFGPGTRLTVL.

This chain uses TRBV5-4 with TRBJ2-7; the match to TRBD2 covers 8 bases. Trimming at V came to 3 bases and at J to 4 bases, leaving 15 bases not matched to a gene. The CDR3 runs to 17 residues. Germline loops: CDR1 SGHNT, CDR2 YYREEE (reference sequence). In DNA form, the CDR3 reads TGTGCCAGCAGCTCACCCCGGACCGGGACTAGGGAGTACGAGCAGTACTTC. Translated: CASSSPRTGTREYEQYF. Using reference TRBV5-4 and TRBJ2-7 for the parts outside the CDR3, the full variable domain is ETGVTQSPTHLIKTRGQQVTLRCSSQSGHNTVSWYQQALGQGPQFIFQYYREEENGRGNFPPRFSGLQFPNYSSELNVNALELDDSALYLCASSSPRTGTREYEQYFGPGTRLTVT.

The CDR3 bases are TGTGCCAGCAGCCCTTGGACAGGGGATAATGAAAAACTGTTTTTT. It is translated as CASSPWTGDNEKLFF. The chain uses TRBV4-2 and TRBJ1-4; 9 bases map to TRBD1. The V gene's germline CDR1 is LGHNA and CDR2 YNFKEQ. This CDR3 comprises 15 residues. J was trimmed by 4 bases and V by 4 bases; bases with no gene match: 4.

The chain has TRBV5-1 and TRBJ2-5, with D perhaps TRBD2 (6 bases). The CDR3 has 16 amino acids. The germline V gene has CDR1 SGHRS and CDR2 YFSETQ. Trimming took off 1 base at V and 2 bases at J, with 15 bases between the two ends. The CDR3 spells CASSLLGSGTQETQYF. The CDR3 nucleotides read TGCGCCAGCAGCTTGTTGGGGTCAGGGACTCAAGAGACCCAGTACTTC.

The chain couples TRBV28 to TRBJ1-4; D possibly corresponds to TRBD1 (6 bases). This CDR3 spans 13 amino acids. Trimming stripped 3 bases from V and 10 bases from J, with 12 bases between. CDR1 and CDR2 from the germline V gene are MDHEN and SYDVKM. This CDR3 reads CASSFRGRRKLFF. The CDR3 bases are TGTGCCAGCAGTTTTAGGGGGAGAAGAAAACTGTTTTTT.